This entry concerns a single T cell receptor (beta chain). Its specificity is not known. The data were obtained in a study of T-cell memory formation after mild COVID-19. It was 5'RACE with constant-segment primers that produced the TCR alpha and TCR beta cDNA libraries, which carried sample barcodes and UMIs. MiXCR, applied by TCRdb to the 5' RACE reads, yields one record per CDR3 protein. The table lists about 13,000 distinct CDR3 sequences, 15% to 20% of them singletons. The CDR3 length is 18 residues. The V and J ends lost 5 bases and 4 bases, in that order; junction bases with no gene match: 18. The germline CDR1 and CDR2 sequences are SEHNR and FQNEAQ (reference sequence). Study-wide findings and caveats: Contracting CD4+ clones lay largely in CM and EM, with CD8+ ones residing in EMRA. Cross-reactive memory seemingly joined, as some responding clones were found in pre-infection memory.

Sequencing was done on a sample of PBMCs or a T cell subset sorted from them (not recorded which). The rearrangement links TRBV7-9 to TRBJ2-3; TRBD2 matches 7 bases. This receptor was taken from a man aged 18 to 30 who had mild COVID-19 (a few samples of this study predate the infection). Cell type and time point are not known. CDR3 protein: CASSPPFVRGLSPDTQYF. The CDR3, as DNA: TGTGCCAGCAGCCCCCCTTTCGTGCGGGGGTTGTCCCCAGATACGCAGTATTTT.